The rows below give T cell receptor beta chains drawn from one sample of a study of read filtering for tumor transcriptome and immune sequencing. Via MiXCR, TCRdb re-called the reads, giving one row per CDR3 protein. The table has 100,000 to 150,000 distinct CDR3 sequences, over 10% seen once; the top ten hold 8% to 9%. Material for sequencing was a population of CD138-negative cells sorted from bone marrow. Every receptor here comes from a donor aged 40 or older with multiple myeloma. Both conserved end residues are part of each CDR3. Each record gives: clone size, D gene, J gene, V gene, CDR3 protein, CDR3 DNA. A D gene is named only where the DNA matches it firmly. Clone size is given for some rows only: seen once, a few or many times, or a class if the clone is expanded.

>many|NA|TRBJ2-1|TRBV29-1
CSVEGTIYGLAYNEQFF
TGCAGCGTTGAAGGGACCATTTACGGGTTAGCCTACAATGAGCAGTTCTTC
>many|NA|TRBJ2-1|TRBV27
CATRLREYNEQFF
TGTGCCACCAGACTACGGGAATACAATGAGCAGTTCTTC
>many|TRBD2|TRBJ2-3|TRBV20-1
CSASGTSGMTDTQYF
TGCAGTGCTAGCGGGACTAGCGGGATGACAGATACGCAGTATTTT
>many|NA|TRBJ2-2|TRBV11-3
CASSGQTGELFF
TGTGCCAGCAGCGGGCAGACCGGGGAGCTGTTTTTT
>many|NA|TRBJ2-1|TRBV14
CASSQQGFGEQFF
TGTGCCAGCAGCCAACAGGGGTTCGGCGAGCAGTTCTTC
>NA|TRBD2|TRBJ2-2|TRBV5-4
CASSLYGTSGTRILTGELFF
TGTGCCAGCAGCTTGTATGGGACTAGCGGGACACGGATCCTCACCGGGGAGCTGTTTTTT
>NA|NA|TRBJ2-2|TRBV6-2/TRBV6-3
CASSYSLLITGELFF
TGTGCCAGCAGTTACTCTCTTCTCATCACCGGGGAGCTGTTTTTT
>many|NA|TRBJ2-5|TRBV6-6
CASRLSREQETQYF
TGTGCCAGCAGACTAAGTCGGGAACAAGAGACCCAGTACTTC
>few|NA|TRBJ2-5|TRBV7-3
CASSPGERGTQYF
TGTGCCAGCAGCCCAGGGGAGCGTGGGACCCAGTACTTC
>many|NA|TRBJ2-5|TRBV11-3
CASSLDIETQYF
TGTGCCAGCAGCTTAGACATAGAGACCCAGTACTTC
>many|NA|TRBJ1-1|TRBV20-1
CSAEWDGVAFF
TGCAGTGCTGAGTGGGACGGTGTCGCTTTCTTT
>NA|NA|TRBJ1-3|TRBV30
CAWRNFGGNTIYF
TGTGCCTGGAGGAATTTTGGGGGAAACACCATATATTTT
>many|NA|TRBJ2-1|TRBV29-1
CSVAWGGQGAEQFF
TGCAGCGTTGCCTGGGGGGGCCAGGGCGCTGAGCAGTTCTTC
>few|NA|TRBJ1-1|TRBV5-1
CASRGVYTEAFF
TGCGCCAGCAGGGGAGTGTACACTGAAGCTTTCTTT
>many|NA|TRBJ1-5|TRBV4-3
CASSQDSGQPQHF
TGCGCCAGCAGCCAAGATTCGGGACAGCCCCAGCATTTT
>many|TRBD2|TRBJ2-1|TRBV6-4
CASSWTSGSSYNEQFF
TGTGCCAGCAGCTGGACTAGCGGGAGCTCCTACAATGAGCAGTTCTTC
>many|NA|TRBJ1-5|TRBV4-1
CASSQDAGSGNQPQHF
TGCGCCAGCAGCCAAGATGCGGGGTCGGGCAATCAGCCCCAGCATTTT
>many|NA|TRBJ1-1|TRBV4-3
CASSQGAGHTEAFF
TGCGCCAGCAGCCAGGGGGCGGGCCACACTGAAGCTTTCTTT
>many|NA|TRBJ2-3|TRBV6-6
CASSSLGGAGDTQYF
TGTGCCAGCAGTTCGCTCGGCGGGGCGGGAGATACGCAGTATTTT
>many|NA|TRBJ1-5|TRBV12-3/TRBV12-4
CASSTEQEGDQPQHF
TGTGCCAGCAGTACCGAACAGGAGGGGGATCAGCCCCAGCATTTT
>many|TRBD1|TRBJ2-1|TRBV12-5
CASGGTAMNNEQFF
TGTGCTAGTGGAGGGACAGCCATGAACAATGAGCAGTTCTTC
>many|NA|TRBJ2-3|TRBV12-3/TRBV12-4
CASSSNTAQYF
TGTGCCAGCAGTTCTAACACGGCGCAGTATTTT
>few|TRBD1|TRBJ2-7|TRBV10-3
CAISVGQGSGEQYF
TGTGCCATCAGTGTGGGACAGGGGTCCGGAGAGCAGTACTTC
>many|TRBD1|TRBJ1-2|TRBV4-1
CASSQDRDSTRPFYGYTF
TGCGCCAGCAGCCAAGATAGGGACAGTACACGCCCTTTCTATGGCTACACCTTC
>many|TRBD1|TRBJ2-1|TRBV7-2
CASSLRPDRASDEQFF
TGTGCCAGCAGCCTCCGCCCGGACAGGGCGTCCGATGAGCAGTTCTTC
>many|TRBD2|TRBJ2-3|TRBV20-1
CSARGGRLAGAGDTQYF
TGCAGTGCTAGAGGGGGCCGACTAGCGGGAGCGGGAGATACGCAGTATTTT
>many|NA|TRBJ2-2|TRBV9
CASSVAWTPIANTGELFF
TGTGCCAGCAGCGTCGCCTGGACCCCAATTGCGAACACCGGGGAGCTGTTTTTT
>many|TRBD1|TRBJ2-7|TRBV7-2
CASSSDRETDEQYF
TGTGCCAGCAGCTCGGACAGGGAAACCGACGAGCAGTACTTC
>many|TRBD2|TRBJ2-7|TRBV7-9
CASSLAPSGRYEQYF
TGTGCCAGCAGCTTAGCGCCGAGCGGGAGGTACGAGCAGTACTTC
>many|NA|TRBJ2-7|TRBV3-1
CASSQVLRTGGEQYF
TGTGCCAGCAGCCAAGTTCTTAGGACGGGCGGCGAGCAGTACTTC
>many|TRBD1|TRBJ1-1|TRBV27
CASSSDDRGQGSSEAFF
TGTGCCAGCAGTTCCGATGACAGGGGTCAGGGGTCTTCTGAAGCTTTCTTT
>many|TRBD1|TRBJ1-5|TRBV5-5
CASSFDRAQPQHF
TGTGCCAGCAGTTTCGACAGGGCACAGCCCCAGCATTTT
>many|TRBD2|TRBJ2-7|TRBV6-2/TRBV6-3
CASRDGTMWEQYF
TGTGCCAGCAGGGACGGGACTATGTGGGAGCAGTACTTC
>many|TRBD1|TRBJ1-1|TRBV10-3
CAIGGTGSANTEAFF
TGTGCCATCGGAGGGACAGGGTCAGCAAACACTGAAGCTTTCTTT
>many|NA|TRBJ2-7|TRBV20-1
CSAYGKSSYEQYF
TGCAGTGCTTACGGGAAAAGCTCCTACGAGCAGTACTTC
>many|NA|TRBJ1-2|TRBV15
CATSRAGGGSPRYGYTF
TGTGCCACCAGCAGAGCGGGGGGGGGCTCTCCAAGATATGGCTACACCTTC
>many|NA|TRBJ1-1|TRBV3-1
CASSHTQGRGTEAFF
TGTGCCAGCAGCCACACCCAGGGAAGAGGAACTGAAGCTTTCTTT
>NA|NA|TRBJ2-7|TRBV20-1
CSARAPGWEQYF
TGCAGTGCTAGGGCCCCAGGGTGGGAGCAGTACTTC
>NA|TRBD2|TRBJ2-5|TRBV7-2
CASSKREKQETQYF
TGTGCCAGCAGTAAGCGGGAAAAGCAGGAGACCCAGTACTTC
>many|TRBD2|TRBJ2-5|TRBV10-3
CAISYTSGSETQYF
TGTGCCATCAGTTATACTAGCGGGAGTGAGACCCAGTACTTC